What follows are 30 T cell receptor beta chains derived from one specimen sequenced in a study of identical twins. TCRdb called the 5' RACE reads again in MiXCR, with one record for every CDR3 protein. The table shows under 1 million distinct CDR3 sequences, with around an eighth occurring only once. A further study also used this sample, focusing on yellow fever vaccine responses in identical twins.

Sequences were obtained from PBMCs. These receptor sequences come from a woman aged 18-35 years in good health.

There are a few counts of this clonotype. This chain uses TRBV27 with TRBJ2-7; D might be TRBD2 (5 bases). CDR1 and CDR2 (germline): MNHEY, SMNVEV (reference sequence). The CDR3 contains 14 residues. V was shortened by 3 bases and J by 3 bases, with 12 bases between the two germline ends. Here the CDR3 reads CASSFDKAGYEQYV. DNA of the CDR3: TGTGCCAGCAGTTTCGACAAGGCGGGCTACGAGCAGTACGTC.

J is TRBJ2-1 and V is TRBV12-3 or TRBV12-4; 7 nucleotides line up with TRBD1. CDR3 length: 17 residues. Losses at the gene ends were 6 bases for V and 0 bases for J; bases not matched to a gene: 11. Here the CDR3 reads CASSLRPGQSSYNEQFF. The CDR3, as DNA: TGTGCCAGCAGCCTGAGGCCGGGACAGAGCTCCTACAATGAGCAGTTCTTC.

This clonotype was seen only a few times. This chain connects TRBV5-1 to TRBJ1-1, with 8 bases lining up with TRBD1. Trimming took 4 bases from V and 5 from J; bases not matched to a gene: 7. The CDR3 covers 14 residues. Germline values: CDR1 SGHRS, CDR2 YFSETQ. CDR3 residues: CASSQQGDLTEAFF. CDR3 bases: TGCGCCAGCAGCCAACAGGGGGATTTGACTGAAGCTTTCTTT. Supplemented by reference TRBV5-1 and TRBJ1-1, the full variable domain reads KAGVTQTPRYLIKTRGQQVTLSCSPISGHRSVSWYQQTPGQGLQFLFEYFSETQRNKGNFPGRFSGRQFSNSRSEMNVSTLELGDSALYLCASSQQGDLTEAFFGQGTRLTVV.

A few counts support this clonotype. V gene TRBV20-1 combines with J gene TRBJ2-5; 10 nucleotides line up with TRBD2. The ends lost 6 bases at V and 4 bases at J; junction bases unmatched: 8. Per germline, CDR1 DFQATT and CDR2 SNEGSKA (reference sequence). The CDR3 runs to 14 residues. The CDR3 bases are TGCAGTGCCAGGACTAGCGGTTTGAGAGAGACCCAGTACTTC. Protein sequence: CSARTSGLRETQYF.

This clonotype came up many times. This chain's CDR3 is CASSLGGGLRETQYF. The CDR3 DNA is TGTGCCAGCAGTTTAGGAGGGGGCCTCAGGGAGACCCAGTACTTC. The chain couples TRBV12-3 or TRBV12-4 to TRBJ2-5; 7 bases agree with TRBD1. This CDR3 has 15 residues. V shed 1 base and J 5 bases; nucleotides not matched to a gene: 7.

Regarding this clonotype: The DNA is left out, because the CDR3 cannot be placed on it with certainty; the CDR3 is given as TCRdb lists it. This CDR3 is CASSKRGATFGANVLTF. The rearrangement uses TRBV10-2 and TRBJ2-6; the table names TRBD2, a call not compared with the DNA. Germline-derived CDR1 and CDR2 are WSHSY and SAAADI. Ends included, the CDR3 has 17 residues.

The V gene is TRBV11-2, the J gene TRBJ2-3; TRBD2 matches at 7 bases. Germline CDR1 and CDR2: SGHAT and FQNNGV. Germline trimming cut 3 bases from V and 2 bases from J; bases unmatched to any gene: 5. The CDR3 sequence is 15 residues long. The DNA of the CDR3 is TGTGCCAGCAGCTTTGCAGGGACTAACACAGATACGCAGTATTTT. Encoded protein: CASSFAGTNTDTQYF.

This clonotype has at least ten counts. This chain links TRBV12-3 or TRBV12-4 with TRBJ2-7, with a weak D call TRBD2 (5 bases). CDR3 length: 14 residues. Trimming pared 1 base from V and 6 bases from J, leaving 13 bases between. The CDR3 sequence is CASSLGGSSSEQYF. CDR3 coding DNA: TGTGCCAGCAGTTTAGGGGGTTCTAGCAGCGAGCAGTACTTC.

The chain combines TRBV5-1 with TRBJ1-5; tentative D call: TRBD1 (5 bases). Germline CDR1 is SGHRS and CDR2 is YFSETQ. The CDR3 is 12 residues long. The germline V and J ends were trimmed by 3 bases and 10 bases, with 11 bases remaining between them. The CDR3 loop is CASSSDGGPQHF. CDR3 bases: TGCGCCAGCAGCTCGGATGGGGGACCCCAGCATTTT.

This clonotype was seen repeatedly, ten times or more. The V and J genes are TRBV10-2 and TRBJ2-3; TRBD2 aligns across 9 bases. V lost 4 bases, J lost 1 base, and 6 bases stayed unmatched. From germline, CDR1 is WSHSY and CDR2 SAAADI. The length of the CDR3 is 16 residues. Here the CDR3 reads CASSVVIAGGTDTQYF. The CDR3 coding sequence is TGCGCCAGCAGTGTCGTCATAGCGGGAGGCACAGATACGCAGTATTTT.

The gene calls are TRBV28 and TRBJ2-1; D might be TRBD2 (5 bases). The CDR3 spans 15 residues. The germline V gene has CDR1 MDHEN and CDR2 SYDVKM. Trimming took 6 bases from V and 10 from J, leaving 22 bases between them. The CDR3 loop is CASSHLQHKEVEQFF. The CDR3 DNA follows: TGTGCCAGCAGCCACCTCCAACACAAGGAGGTGGAGCAGTTCTTC. Based on the CDR3 plus reference TRBV28 and TRBJ2-1, the full variable domain is DVKVTQSSRYLVKRTGEKVFLECVQDMDHENMFWYRQDPGLGLRLIYFSYDVKMKEKGDIPEGYSVSREKKERFSLILESASTNQTSMYLCASSHLQHKEVEQFFGPGTRLTVL.

V gene TRBV24-1 combines with J gene TRBJ2-5; 7 bases are shared with TRBD1. The trim removed 3 bases at V and 3 bases at J, leaving 3 bases unmatched. Germline-derived CDR1 and CDR2 are KGHDR and SFDVKD. This CDR3 is built from 14 residues. CDR3 loop: CATSDPTGKETQYF. The CDR3 region has the DNA TGTGCCACCAGTGATCCGACAGGGAAAGAGACCCAGTACTTC.

This clonotype was found a few times. The chain joins TRBV11-2 to TRBJ2-2; D might be TRBD1 (6 bases). CDR3 size: 16 residues. The germline V and J ends were trimmed by 3 bases and 2 bases, with 13 bases remaining between them. The germline V gene has CDR1 SGHAT and CDR2 FQNNGV. CDR3 residues: CASSFEPGQNTGELFF. The CDR3 region has the DNA TGTGCCAGCAGCTTTGAACCGGGACAAAACACCGGGGAGCTGTTTTTT.

This clonotype was counted only a few times. V and J are TRBV12-3 or TRBV12-4 and TRBJ2-5, with no clear D. V dropped 3 bases and J dropped 5 bases, with 4 bases sitting between them. The CDR3 contains 11 residues. CDR3 sequence reads: CASSFMETQYF. CDR3 DNA sequence: TGTGCCAGCAGTTTCATGGAGACCCAGTACTTC.

This clonotype occurred once. The gene calls are TRBV5-1 and TRBJ2-5; perhaps TRBD2 as D (5 bases). This CDR3 is built from 15 residues. Looked up from germline, CDR1 is SGHRS and CDR2 is YFSETQ. Trimming took off 0 bases at V and 5 bases at J, with 14 bases between the two ends. CDR3 DNA: TGCGCCAGCAGCTTGGAATTCGGGGTTGCCGAGACCCAGTACTTC. It yields the protein CASSLEFGVAETQYF.

V and J are TRBV19 and TRBJ1-1, with unresolved D. The ends were cut back, 3 bases at V and 1 base at J, with 6 bases in the middle. CDR1 and CDR2 from the germline V gene are LNHDA and SQIVND (reference sequence). This CDR3 region has 13 residues. CDR3 in DNA: TGTGCCAGTAGTATCGTCCGGAACACTGAAGCTTTCTTT. Protein product: CASSIVRNTEAFF.

V gene TRBV20-1 combines with J gene TRBJ2-7; D call uncertain. Trimming shortened V by 0 bases and J by 3 bases, and 6 bases separated the two germline ends. The CDR3 loop spans 12 amino acids. Germline CDR1 DFQATT, CDR2 SNEGSKA (reference sequence). CDR3 DNA: TGCAGTGCTAGAGAAGTCCTCTACGAGCAGTACTTC. Its protein product is CSAREVLYEQYF.

In its sample, this clonotype was seen many times. The chain carries TRBV10-3 and TRBJ2-5, with unresolved D. With 4 bases removed from V and 5 bases from J, the gap between germline ends came to 8 bases. The germline CDR1 and CDR2 sequences are ENHRY and SYGVKD. The CDR3 has 12 amino acids. CDR3 bases: TGTGCCATCAGTGGGGCCCGGGAGACCCAGTACTTC. Residues: CAISGARETQYF.

The V gene is TRBV12-3 or TRBV12-4, the J gene TRBJ2-1; a weak D match, TRBD2 (5 bases). V shed 5 bases and J shed 0 bases, with 14 bases lying between them. The CDR3 is 16 residues long. In nucleotides, the CDR3 is TGTGCCAGCAGTAATCCCACGGGGAGCTCCTACAATGAGCAGTTCTTC. Its translation: CASSNPTGSSYNEQFF.

The J gene is TRBJ2-1, the V gene TRBV20-1; a possible D gene is TRBD2 (5 bases). With 5 bases removed from V and 8 bases from J, the gap between germline ends came to 13 bases. The CDR3 spans 12 residues. Germline loops: CDR1 DFQATT, CDR2 SNEGSKA (reference sequence). The DNA for the CDR3 is TGCAGTGCTGGCACTAGTATCGATGAGCAGTTCTTC. Translation: CSAGTSIDEQFF.

The sample holds a few counts of this clonotype. The V call is TRBV12-3 or TRBV12-4, the J call TRBJ2-7, with 8 nucleotides matching TRBD2. V lost 0 bases and J lost 5; bases outside the gene matches: 18. This CDR3 has 19 residues. Here the CDR3 DNA reads TGTGCCAGCAGTTTAGCATTCTTTGGGGTAGCGGGAACTTCGGACGAGCAGTACTTC. Amino acid sequence: CASSLAFFGVAGTSDEQYF.

In this sample, this clonotype turned up a few times. The rearrangement uses TRBV11-2 and TRBJ2-7, with D perhaps TRBD1 or TRBD2 (5 bases each). This CDR3 has 12 residues. The V and J ends lost 6 bases and 2 bases respectively, with 8 bases between them. Germline CDR1 and CDR2: SGHAT and FQNNGV. This CDR3 is CASSWDPYEQYV. CDR3 in DNA: TGTGCCAGCAGTTGGGACCCCTACGAGCAGTACGTC.

This chain connects TRBV3-1 to TRBJ2-6; D ambiguous. The germline V gene encodes CDR1 LGHDT and CDR2 YNNKEL (reference sequence). V lost 0 bases to trimming and J lost 0 bases, with 12 bases between them. CDR3 length: 18 residues. Here the CDR3 DNA reads TGTGCCAGCAGCCAAGAAATAGCAATCCGCTCTGGGGCCAACGTCCTGACTTTC. Translating gives CASSQEIAIRSGANVLTF.

In this sample, this clonotype turned up many times. The V call is TRBV12-3 or TRBV12-4, the J call TRBJ2-7, with 9 bases matching TRBD2. The trim removed 3 bases at V and 3 bases at J, leaving 3 bases unmatched. This CDR3 spans 14 amino acids. This chain's CDR3 is CASSFRLAVYEQYF. CDR3 bases: TGTGCCAGCAGTTTTAGACTAGCGGTCTACGAGCAGTACTTC.

The V call is TRBV21-1, the J call TRBJ1-5; whether TRBD1, the table's D call, matches the DNA was not checked. TRBV21-1 is tagged as a pseudogene. CDR3 size: 15 residues. Here the CDR3 reads CASSKSTGGNQPQHF. In DNA, the CDR3 is TGTGCCAGCAGCAAGAGTACAGGGGGCAATCAGCCCCAGCATTTT.

Here the CDR3 DNA reads TGTGCCAGCACCGGGACTGGCTACGAGCAGTACTTC. Translating gives CASTGTGYEQYF. The rearrangement links TRBV10-3 to TRBJ2-7, with D maybe TRBD2 (6 bases). V lost 10 bases and J lost 3, with 13 bases in between. Germline lookup yields CDR1 ENHRY and CDR2 SYGVKD. The CDR3 covers 12 residues.

This sequence joins TRBV12-3 or TRBV12-4 and TRBJ1-5; D is possibly TRBD1 (6 bases). V lost 2 bases and J lost 9, with 11 bases in between. This CDR3 spans 13 amino acids. The CDR3 is CASSLPGEWPQHF. For the CDR3, the DNA is TGTGCCAGCAGTTTACCAGGGGAGTGGCCCCAGCATTTT.

The V call is TRBV29-1, the J call TRBJ1-4, with D perhaps matching TRBD1 (5 bases). This CDR3 region has 12 residues. Per germline, CDR1 SQVTM and CDR2 ANQGSEA. V was shortened by 4 bases and J by 11 bases, with 14 bases between the two germline ends. This CDR3 reads CSVVGGEKKLFF. CDR3 in DNA: TGCAGCGTTGTCGGGGGAGAGAAGAAACTGTTTTTT.

This clonotype was counted ten times or more. The chain recombines TRBV28 with TRBJ2-5, with D uncertain. Germline CDR1 is MDHEN and CDR2 is SYDVKM. Trimming removed 6 bases from V and 2 bases from J, with 7 bases in between. The CDR3 has 12 amino acids. CDR3: CASREPQETQYF. CDR3 coding DNA: TGTGCCAGCAGAGAGCCTCAAGAGACCCAGTACTTC.

This clonotype has a count of ten or more. The chain links TRBV7-8 to TRBJ2-5; 7 bases fit TRBD2. The CDR3 length is 14 residues. V trimming: 5 bases; J trimming: 2 bases; junction bases outside the gene matches: 5. Germline V CDR1 and CDR2: SGHVS, FQNEAQ. DNA for the CDR3: TGTGCCAGCAGCAAACTAGCGTTACAAGAGACCCAGTACTTC. It yields the protein CASSKLALQETQYF.